This paragraph covers one T cell receptor (beta chain) sequence. The V gene's germline CDR1 is MNHNS and CDR2 SASEGT. The CDR3 sequence is 16 residues long. V lost 1 base and J lost 4, with 16 bases in between. The sample comes from a study of control samples from healthy donors and cancer patients. Assay: immunoSEQ multiplex PCR; the TCRdb copy retains only in-frame clones and omits some. The data show 170,000 or so clones, 85% to 95% seen once. The TCR sequence derives from a man aged 18 to 30 in good health. The sample taken for sequencing was blood. V and J are TRBV6-1 and TRBJ1-2, with D possibly being TRBD1 (5 bases). CDR3 region: CASSEVDTPRGYGYTF. CDR3 nucleotide sequence: TGTGCCAGCAGTGAAGTAGACACTCCAAGGGGCTATGGCTACACCTTC.